A selection of T cell receptor beta chains follows, all from one sample in a study of read filtering for tumor transcriptome and immune sequencing. TCRdb fed the reads into MiXCR, producing one record per CDR3 protein. The table records roughly 38,000 distinct CDR3 sequences, around 15% of them present only once. The source material was a population of CD138-negative cells sorted from bone marrow. Receptor source: a donor aged 40 or older with multiple myeloma. Each CDR3 is given with its conserved first and last residue. The order of the fields is J gene, clone size, D gene, V gene, CDR3 protein, CDR3 DNA. The D gene is left open where the match is weak. The listing skips clone size in some rows; elsewhere it reads once, few, many or a size class.

>TRBJ1-5|few|.|TRBV20-1
CSAPGGPQAQPQHF
TGCAGTGCCCCCGGGGGGCCCCAAGCCCAGCCCCAGCATTTT
>TRBJ2-1|many|.|TRBV6-2/TRBV6-3
CASSDPLAGIYNEQFF
TGTGCCAGCAGTGACCCGCTGGCGGGGATCTACAATGAGCAGTTCTTC
>TRBJ2-1|many|TRBD2|TRBV7-2
CASSSTSGSVVSYNEQFF
TGTGCCAGCAGCTCAACTAGCGGGAGTGTCGTATCTTACAATGAGCAGTTCTTC
>TRBJ2-7|.|TRBD1|TRBV6-6
CASKQGTHEQYF
TGTGCCAGTAAACAGGGGACCCACGAGCAGTACTTC
>TRBJ1-1|many|.|TRBV6-2/TRBV6-3
CASSYGTANTEAFF
TGTGCCAGCAGTTACGGGACGGCGAACACTGAAGCTTTCTTT
>TRBJ2-7|few|TRBD1|TRBV20-1
CSARDGRGNEQYF
TGCAGTGCTAGGGATGGCAGGGGGAACGAGCAGTACTTC
>TRBJ2-1|many|TRBD2|TRBV7-2
CASSLGGPGRAGSYNEQFF
TGTGCCAGCAGCTTAGGAGGTCCGGGGAGGGCAGGGTCCTACAATGAGCAGTTCTTC
>TRBJ2-7|many|.|TRBV30
CAWSVPGHGSYEQYF
TGTGCCTGGAGTGTACCGGGGCACGGCTCCTACGAGCAGTACTTC
>TRBJ2-1|many|TRBD2|TRBV10-3
CAISESGGRYNEQFF
TGTGCCATCAGTGAGTCTGGCGGGAGATACAATGAGCAGTTCTTC
>TRBJ2-5|.|TRBD2|TRBV30
CAWGAGVGQETQYF
TGTGCCTGGGGAGCGGGAGTTGGCCAAGAGACCCAGTACTTC
>TRBJ2-3|many|TRBD2|TRBV5-1
CASSLGSGTRLDTQYF
TGCGCCAGCAGCTTGGGTAGCGGGACCAGGTTGGATACGCAGTATTTT
>TRBJ2-1|few|TRBD2|TRBV10-3
CAISEKTSGRNEQFF
TGTGCCATCAGCGAGAAGACTAGCGGGAGAAATGAGCAGTTCTTC
>TRBJ2-1|.|.|TRBV6-2/TRBV6-3
CASSPSYSPYNEQFF
TGTGCCAGCAGTCCCTCTTACAGCCCCTACAATGAGCAGTTCTTC
>TRBJ2-3|few|.|TRBV20-1
CSARVPGADTQYF
TGCAGTGCTAGAGTGCCAGGGGCAGATACGCAGTATTTT
>TRBJ2-1|.|.|TRBV29-1
CSVEGGSALSSYNEQFF
TGCAGCGTTGAGGGAGGTAGCGCTTTGAGCTCCTACAATGAGCAGTTCTTC
>TRBJ2-1|many|.|TRBV11-2
CASSLVGGSNEQFF
TGTGCCAGCAGCTTAGTTGGCGGGTCAAATGAGCAGTTCTTC
>TRBJ2-7|many|TRBD1|TRBV10-3
CAISESKGASYEQYF
TGTGCCATCAGTGAGTCAAAGGGGGCCTCCTACGAGCAGTACTTC
>TRBJ2-3|many|TRBD1|TRBV10-3
CAISESTGAGDTQYF
TGTGCCATCAGTGAGTCGACAGGGGCTGGAGATACGCAGTATTTT
>TRBJ2-5|many|.|TRBV19
CASSRGAGAQETQYF
TGTGCCAGTAGCCGAGGAGCAGGGGCCCAAGAGACCCAGTACTTC
>TRBJ1-2|.|.|TRBV6-6
CASRLVPANYGYTF
TGTGCCAGCAGATTGGTCCCCGCCAACTATGGCTACACCTTC
>TRBJ2-1|many|.|TRBV29-1
CSGGRNNEQFF
TGCAGCGGGGGGCGTAACAATGAGCAGTTCTTC
>TRBJ2-5|.|.|TRBV20-1
CSASRTLGQETQHF
TGCAGTGCTAGTAGGACGTTGGGACAAGAGACCCAGCACTTC
>TRBJ2-3|few|TRBD2|TRBV19
CASSLGAAGATDTQYF
TGTGCCAGTAGCCTAGGGGCCGCGGGAGCCACAGATACGCAGTATTTT
>TRBJ2-3|few|TRBD2|TRBV28
CASSWTSGEGGTQYF
TGTGCCAGCAGTTGGACCAGCGGGGAAGGAGGTACGCAGTATTTT
>TRBJ2-1|many|.|TRBV25-1
CASSGPAYNEQFF
TGTGCCAGCAGTGGCCCAGCTTACAATGAGCAGTTCTTC
>TRBJ2-2|many|.|TRBV20-1
CSARKAGANTGELFF
TGCAGTGCTAGGAAGGCAGGGGCGAACACCGGGGAGCTGTTTTTT
>TRBJ2-1|few|TRBD2|TRBV18
CASSPSSGRASTPYNEQFF
TGTGCCAGCTCGCCCTCTAGCGGGAGGGCGTCGACTCCCTACAATGAGCAGTTCTTC
>TRBJ2-7|many|.|TRBV29-1
CPEGRKGEQYF
TGCCCAGAGGGCAGGAAGGGCGAGCAGTACTTC
>TRBJ2-2|few|.|TRBV7-9
CASSLVLQNTGELFF
TGTGCCAGCAGCTTAGTTCTTCAGAACACCGGGGAGCTGTTTTTT
>TRBJ2-1|many|.|TRBV4-1
CASSQVVLAPRDFNEQFF
TGCGCCAGCAGCCAAGTGGTTCTAGCGCCACGTGATTTCAATGAGCAGTTCTTC
>TRBJ2-1|once|TRBD2|TRBV4-3
CASSLSLGLAGVVSNEQFF
TGCGCCAGCAGCCTCAGTCTGGGACTAGCGGGAGTTGTTAGCAATGAGCAGTTCTTC
>TRBJ2-1|many|TRBD1|TRBV6-2/TRBV6-3
CASTPQDRNNEQFF
TGTGCCAGCACTCCCCAGGACAGGAATAATGAGCAGTTCTTC
>TRBJ2-5|medium-sized|TRBD1|TRBV7-8
CASSSKESGGTKTQYF
TGTGCCAGCAGCTCAAAAGAGTCAGGGGGCACGAAGACCCAGTACTTC
>TRBJ2-3|once|TRBD2|TRBV29-1
CSPEGLAGFTNTQYF
TGCAGCCCGGAAGGACTAGCGGGGTTCACGAATACGCAGTATTTT
>TRBJ2-7|many|TRBD1|TRBV4-1
CASSLGQGHYEQYF
TGCGCCAGCAGCCTGGGACAGGGACACTACGAGCAGTACTTC
>TRBJ1-1|many|.|TRBV3-1
CASSREGGSTEAFF
TGTGCCAGCAGCCGGGAAGGGGGTTCGACTGAAGCTTTCTTT
>TRBJ2-1|many|TRBD2|TRBV20-1
CSARERLAGGLSYNEQFF
TGCAGTGCTAGAGAAAGACTAGCGGGAGGGCTCTCCTACAATGAGCAGTTCTTC
>TRBJ2-7|many|TRBD2|TRBV7-8
CASSLTRTSGVYEQYF
TGTGCCAGCAGCTTAACCAGGACTAGCGGTGTCTACGAGCAGTACTTC
>TRBJ2-7|many|TRBD1|TRBV12-3/TRBV12-4
CASSDPGQGAHEQYF
TGTGCCAGCAGTGATCCGGGACAGGGAGCCCACGAGCAGTACTTC
>TRBJ2-5|many|TRBD1|TRBV5-1
CASSLYHRGETQYF
TGCGCCAGCAGCTTGTATCACAGGGGTGAGACCCAGTACTTC
>TRBJ2-3|many|.|TRBV29-1
CSVGQGSPTDTQYF
TGCAGCGTCGGCCAGGGGTCCCCCACAGATACGCAGTATTTT
>TRBJ2-3|.|.|TRBV29-1
CSAGTSDTQYF
TGCAGCGCCGGGACGTCAGATACGCAGTATTTT
>TRBJ2-5|.|.|TRBV5-6
CASSLYRDQETQYF
TGTGCCAGCAGCTTGTATAGGGACCAAGAGACCCAGTACTTC
>TRBJ1-1|many|.|TRBV29-1
CSGDANTEAFF
TGCAGCGGGGACGCGAACACTGAAGCTTTCTTT
>TRBJ2-3|.|.|TRBV6-2/TRBV6-3
CASSYSEYTQYF
TGTGCCAGCAGTTACTCGGAGTATACGCAGTATTTT